The 25 T cell receptor beta chains presented below share a single source sample, sequenced in a study of T cells in Graves' hyperthyroidism and ophthalmopathy. TCR beta CDR3 region amplification was performed from RNA transcripts. HTBI primers were the set used in a first-round RT-PCR of the TCR CDR3. TCRdb re-called the multiplex PCR reads through MiXCR, storing one row per CDR3 protein. The sample comprises around 450,000 distinct CDR3 sequences, around 15% of which are singletons, and 5% to 6% rests with the top ten. Sequences were obtained from blood. These receptors all come from a young woman with Graves' hyperthyroidism.

This clonotype was observed at least ten times. J is TRBJ2-7 and V is TRBV27; D is perhaps TRBD2 (5 bases). CDR3 size: 13 residues. The ends were cut back, 5 bases at V and 6 bases at J, with 14 bases in the middle. Per the germline V gene, CDR1 is MNHEY and CDR2 is SMNVEV (reference sequence). CDR3 region: CASSPQEAAEQYF. For the CDR3, the DNA is TGTGCCAGCAGTCCCCAGGAAGCGGCCGAGCAGTACTTC.

A few counts support this clonotype. J is TRBJ2-3 and V is TRBV15; D may correspond to TRBD1 or TRBD2 (5 bases each). The CDR3 length is 18 residues. V was trimmed by 0 bases and J by 0 bases, leaving 16 bases between them. CDR1 LNHNV and CDR2 YYDKDF come from the germline V gene (reference sequence). The CDR3 protein is CATSRDLMGPISTDTQYF. CDR3 bases: TGTGCCACCAGCAGAGACCTAATGGGACCAATTAGCACAGATACGCAGTATTTT.

Comment on this clonotype: A much larger clone differs from this one at a single base, so this may be a read error. The CDR3 DNA reads as TGTGCCCTCGGAGACAGGGTCTTCAATGAGCAGTTCTTC. Translated: CALGDRVFNEQFF. The gene calls are TRBV5-4 and TRBJ2-1; 7 bases agree with TRBD1. The ends lost 10 bases at V and 6 bases at J; junction bases unmatched: 10. Germline V gene sequence: CDR1 SGHNT, CDR2 YYREEE (reference sequence). This CDR3 has 13 amino acids. Full variable domain (outside the CDR3, taken from reference TRBV5-4 and TRBJ2-1): ETGVTQSPTHLIKTRGQQVTLRCSSQSGHNTVSWYQQALGQGPQFIFQYYREEENGRGNFPPRFSGLQFPNYSSELNVNALELDDSALYLCALGDRVFNEQFFGPGTRLTVL.

This clonotype was seen at least ten times. This chain links TRBV30 with TRBJ1-3, with D possibly being TRBD1 (5 bases). Trimming left V 0 bases short and J 2 bases short, with 14 bases between. The CDR3 is made up of 16 amino acids. Germline V gene data show CDR1 as GTSNPN and CDR2 as SVGIG (reference sequence). CDR3 DNA: TGTGCCTGGAGTGTATCTGGGGCGAAGACTGGAAACACCATATATTTT. Amino acids: CAWSVSGAKTGNTIYF.

In this sample, this clonotype turned up many times. The chain uses TRBV27 and TRBJ2-1; 10 nucleotides line up with TRBD2. CDR3 length equals 16 residues. Looked up from germline, CDR1 is MNHEY and CDR2 is SMNVEV (reference sequence). The ends lost 5 bases at V and 7 bases at J; junction bases unmatched: 11. The CDR3 nucleotides are TGTGCCAGCAGTCTATTAGCGGGAGGAGGTTGGAATGAGCAGTTCTTC. Its protein is CASSLLAGGGWNEQFF.

This clonotype was seen many times. The genes are TRBV11-2 and TRBJ2-3; D remains ambiguous. The germline CDR1 and CDR2 sequences are SGHAT and FQNNGV. CDR3 length: 15 amino acids. V was trimmed by 1 base and J by 5 bases, leaving 13 bases between them. CDR3 sequence reads: CASSLGLGTRDTQYF. In DNA form, the CDR3 reads TGTGCCAGCAGCTTAGGTTTGGGAACGAGAGATACGCAGTATTTT.

This clonotype was observed many times. The chain recombines TRBV7-2 with TRBJ2-3; 9 nucleotides agree with TRBD1. Germline trimming cut 4 bases from V and 2 bases from J; bases unmatched to any gene: 4. In germline, CDR1 is SGHTA, CDR2 FQGNSA. This CDR3 is built from 15 residues. CDR3: CASSSQGAFTDTQYF. In DNA, the CDR3 is TGTGCCAGCAGCTCACAGGGGGCCTTCACAGATACGCAGTATTTT.

V and J are TRBV19 and TRBJ2-2; D unclear. Germline CDR1 is LNHDA and CDR2 is SQIVND (reference sequence). V lost 1 base to trimming and J lost 6 bases, with 6 bases between them. CDR3 length: 13 residues. The CDR3: CASSIGGAGELFF. DNA for the CDR3: TGTGCCAGTAGTATAGGTGGGGCCGGGGAGCTGTTTTTT.

Ten or more counts support this clonotype. This chain connects TRBV6-5 to TRBJ1-1; D is perhaps TRBD1 (5 bases). Deletions cut 0 bases from V and 8 bases from J, with 7 bases between. Germline V CDR1 and CDR2: MNHEY, SVGAGI. The CDR3 runs 12 residues. The CDR3 reads CASSYSEGEAFF. The CDR3 DNA sequence: TGTGCCAGCAGTTACTCGGAGGGGGAAGCTTTCTTT.

Ten or more counts support this clonotype. CDR3 amino acids: CASSQDIGSYEQYF. The CDR3 nucleotides read TGTGCCAGCAGCCAAGATATAGGGTCCTACGAGCAGTACTTC. This chain joins TRBV3-1 and TRBJ2-7; D is unclear. Germline V gives CDR1 LGHDT, CDR2 YNNKEL (reference sequence). V was trimmed by 0 bases and J by 1 base, leaving 7 bases between them. This CDR3 is built from 14 residues.

This clonotype was counted a few times. The chain uses TRBV9 and TRBJ1-6; D is perhaps TRBD1 (6 bases). The CDR3 is 18 amino acids. The V end lost 3 bases, the J end lost 5 bases, and 21 bases lay between the germline ends. Germline V gives CDR1 SGDLS, CDR2 YYNGEE. CDR3 sequence: CASSAGVDPGQNNSPLHF. In DNA form, the CDR3 reads TGTGCCAGCAGCGCGGGGGTGGATCCTGGACAGAATAATTCACCCCTCCACTTT.

The sample holds many counts of this clonotype. This chain joins TRBV18 and TRBJ1-6; D unresolved. This CDR3 is 15 amino acids long. The V gene's germline CDR1 is KGHSH and CDR2 LQKENI. The V gene lost 3 bases and the J gene lost 8 bases, with 14 bases spanning the gap. CDR3 nucleotides: TGTGCCAGCTCACCCACACGAGCTACGGATTCACCCCTCCACTTT. Protein product: CASSPTRATDSPLHF.

This clonotype was observed many times. The V call is TRBV12-3 or TRBV12-4, the J call TRBJ2-2, with 8 nucleotides matching TRBD1. CDR3 length: 17 residues. V was clipped by 6 bases and J by 1 base; unmatched bases: 10. The CDR3 region is CASSPYPGTGNTGELFF. The CDR3 nucleotides read TGTGCCAGCAGCCCATATCCCGGGACAGGGAACACCGGGGAGCTGTTTTTT.

On this clonotype itself: A clone one base away is much larger, so this may be a read error. A read error is likely, as this CDR3 ends without the conserved phenylalanine or tryptophan. The chain combines TRBV28 with TRBJ1-2, with unresolved D. The CDR3 is made up of 13 amino acids. Germline V gene lookup returns CDR1 MDHEN and CDR2 SYDVKM. V was clipped by 8 bases and J by 4 bases, with 14 bases between them. The CDR3 DNA reads as TGTGCCAGCGAAACTTCGGTAGGCTATGGCTACACCCTC. Translation gives CASETSVGYGYTL.

A few counts support this clonotype. The chain joins TRBV27 to TRBJ1-6; possibly TRBD1 for D (6 bases). The V end was cut by 10 bases, the J end by 7 bases, with 14 bases between. CDR3 length equals 13 residues. The germline V gene encodes CDR1 MNHEY and CDR2 SMNVEV (reference sequence). The CDR3 DNA follows: TGTGCCACTCGACAGGTGGAAAATTCACCCCTCCACTTT. Translation: CATRQVENSPLHF.

This clonotype was seen only once. The genes are TRBV2 and TRBJ2-3; tentative D call: TRBD2 (5 bases). Germline V gene sequence: CDR1 SNHLY, CDR2 FYNNEI. Trimming left V 3 bases short and J 6 bases short, with 10 bases between. The CDR3 consists of 13 residues. The chain's CDR3 is CASSDSASDTQYF. CDR3 DNA: TGTGCCAGCAGTGATAGCGCCTCGGATACGCAGTATTTT.

This clonotype was recorded a few times. This chain uses TRBV6-2 or TRBV6-3 with TRBJ2-3; perhaps TRBD2 as D (6 bases). CDR1 MNHEY and CDR2 SVGEGT come from the germline V gene. Trimming took 6 bases from V and 8 from J, leaving 12 bases between them. The CDR3 length is 12 residues. The CDR3 DNA is TGTGCCAGCAGCCCGCCCGGGGGTACGCAGTATTTT. It encodes CASSPPGGTQYF.

The V gene is TRBV28, the J gene TRBJ2-3; 11 bases fit TRBD2. The V gene end was trimmed by 5 bases and the J gene end by 3 bases; junction bases not matched to a gene: 10. The CDR3 length is 17 residues. Germline V lookup: CDR1 MDHEN, CDR2 SYDVKM. The CDR3 region has the DNA TGTGCCAGCAGTCCTACACTAGCGGGAGATGTAACAGATACGCAGTATTTT. Translated: CASSPTLAGDVTDTQYF.

Turning to this clonotype: The conserved closing phenylalanine or tryptophan is absent in this CDR3, likely reflecting a read error. The rearrangement links TRBV4-1 to TRBJ1-1; 7 bases match TRBD1. The CDR3 has 14 residues. Trimming took 5 bases from V and 2 from J; bases not matched to a gene: 5. The germline gives CDR1 MGHRA, CDR2 YSYEKL. CDR3 residues: CASSGQVSNTEAFL. Written as DNA, the CDR3 is TGCGCCAGCAGCGGACAGGTCTCTAACACTGAAGCTTTCCTT.

This clonotype was detected many times. The chain carries TRBV3-1 and TRBJ1-3; D call uncertain. V dropped 5 bases and J dropped 3 bases, with 14 bases sitting between them. This CDR3 has 15 residues. Germline values: CDR1 LGHDT, CDR2 YNNKEL (reference sequence). The CDR3, as DNA: TGTGCCAGCAGCTCTCCGGGAAGATATGGAAACACCATATATTTT. Translating gives CASSSPGRYGNTIYF.

This clonotype has a single count. The V call is TRBV9, the J call TRBJ2-1; 11 positions agree with TRBD2. This CDR3 is built from 15 residues. V shed 3 bases and J 4 bases; nucleotides not matched to a gene: 3. The germline V gene has CDR1 SGDLS and CDR2 YYNGEE. The CDR3 region is CASSGTSGRYNEQFF. CDR3 nucleotide sequence: TGTGCCAGCAGCGGAACTAGCGGGAGATACAATGAGCAGTTCTTC.

This clonotype occurred many times. This chain connects TRBV6-2 or TRBV6-3 to TRBJ2-7; D not certain. V was cut by 5 bases and J by 3 bases, with 17 bases left in between. The CDR3 loop spans 15 amino acids. Germline CDR1 reads MNHEY; CDR2 reads SVGEGT. DNA of the CDR3: TGTGCCAGCAGTCGCCAGACGGACGGATACTACGAGCAGTACTTC. Its translation: CASSRQTDGYYEQYF.

On this clonotype: Being one base from a much bigger clone, this may be a read error. V is TRBV28 and J is TRBJ1-5; no definite D call. The CDR3 runs 14 residues. Germline V lookup: CDR1 MDHEN, CDR2 SYDVKM. CDR3 protein: CAGSFEVSNQPQHF. The DNA for the CDR3 is TGTGCCGGCAGTTTCGAGGTCTCCAATCAGCCCCAGCATTTT.

This clonotype was counted ten times or more. CDR3 residues: CASSLGGRNYGYTF. The CDR3 nucleotides read TGTGCCAGCAGCTTGGGCGGGAGGAACTATGGCTACACCTTC. The J gene is TRBJ1-2, the V gene TRBV5-5; D uncertain. Looked up from germline, CDR1 is SGHKS and CDR2 is YYEKEE (reference sequence). Trimming took off 0 bases at V and 2 bases at J, with 8 bases between the two ends. The CDR3 sequence is 14 residues long.

This chain's CDR3 is CASSLFGQGVGELFF. The CDR3 DNA reads as TGTGCCAGCAGTTTATTTGGACAGGGAGTTGGGGAGCTGTTTTTT. V is TRBV12-3 or TRBV12-4 and J is TRBJ2-2; 8 bases match TRBD1. The CDR3 has 15 amino acids. V lost 2 bases and J lost 8; bases outside the gene matches: 7.